A selection of T cell receptor beta chains follows, all from one sample in a study of T cell clonotyping in hematopoietic cell transplantation. Repertoires were generated with immunoSEQ multiplex PCR, while TCRdb's copy carries only in-frame clones and drops some. This sample has about 3,500 clones; 70% to 85% occur once, and the top ten carry 27%. The sequencing used peripheral blood mononuclear cells, collected at the time of graft-versus-host disease after allogeneic stem cell transplant. All receptors come from a female patient aged 45 to 65 who had an allogeneic stem cell transplant from an unrelated donor, so the T cells may come from the graft donor. Some clones in this sample may be carry-over from other donors' samples. Each CDR3 is given with its conserved first and last residue. D genes are given only for firm matches. The size of a clone is reported for some rows only, either as once, few or many, or as a class for expanded clones.

D gene,V gene,J gene,clone size,CDR3 protein,CDR3 DNA
TRBD1,TRBV19,TRBJ2-7,NA,CATGTGVSYEQYF,TGTGCCACCGGGACAGGGGTCTCCTACGAGCAGTACTTC
NA,TRBV2,TRBJ1-2,NA,CASIGGQVYGYTF,TGTGCCAGCATAGGAGGGCAGGTCTATGGCTACACCTTC
NA,TRBV27,TRBJ1-6,NA,CASGGQRNSPLHF,TGTGCCAGCGGAGGGCAGCGTAATTCACCCCTCCACTTT
NA,TRBV15,TRBJ1-2,NA,CATSRDRRQGHGYTF,TGTGCCACCAGCAGAGATCGTAGGCAGGGACATGGCTACACCTTC
NA,TRBV6-5,TRBJ1-2,NA,CASSYSFGRDYGYTF,TGTGCCAGCAGTTACTCATTCGGACGGGACTATGGCTACACCTTC
NA,TRBV9,TRBJ1-2,NA,CASSVGGDYGYTF,TGTGCCAGCAGCGTGGGAGGTGACTATGGCTACACCTTC
NA,TRBV7-9,TRBJ2-3,NA,CASRRGASTDTQYF,TGTGCCAGCAGGCGAGGCGCTAGCACAGATACGCAGTATTTT
NA,TRBV6-5,TRBJ2-3,once,CASSLQSTDTQYF,TGTGCCAGCAGCCTACAGAGCACAGATACGCAGTATTTT
NA,TRBV7-3,TRBJ2-3,few,CASRRHTDTQYF,TGTGCCAGTCGTCGACACACAGATACGCAGTATTTT
NA,TRBV7-2,TRBJ1-3,NA,CASSLVPGSGNTIYF,TGTGCCAGCAGCTTAGTACCAGGCTCTGGAAACACCATATATTTT
TRBD2,TRBV19,TRBJ2-1,NA,CASSTSLAGGNNEQFF,TGTGCCAGTAGTACTTCTCTAGCGGGGGGCAACAATGAGCAGTTCTTC
TRBD1,TRBV6-6,TRBJ2-7,NA,CASSPFPGQVYEQYF,TGTGCCAGCAGCCCGTTTCCAGGACAGGTCTACGAGCAGTACTTC
NA,TRBV19,TRBJ1-5,NA,CASTRHGSLNQPQHF,TGTGCCAGTACGAGGCACGGGTCCCTTAATCAGCCCCAGCATTTT
TRBD1,TRBV29-1,TRBJ1-1,NA,CSVVDWTGRYGAFF,TGCAGCGTTGTGGACTGGACAGGGAGGTACGGAGCTTTCTTT